These T cell receptor beta chains were read from a single sample in a study of T cell repertoires in cytomegalovirus infection. The antigens of these receptors remain unknown. TCRdb passed the reads through MiXCR, listing each CDR3 protein once. The table includes about 160,000 distinct CDR3 sequences, 20% to 25% detected once. The sequencing used CD8+ T cells from cultured PBMCs, collected from culture after CMV antigen stimulation. These receptors all come from a human donor in good health (CMV status not recorded). Some clones in this sample may be carry-over from other donors' samples. Both conserved end residues are part of each CDR3. D genes are given only for firm matches. Clone size is stated in some rows and not others, as once, few, many or a class when expanded.

v_call	clone_size	j_call	d_call	cdr3_nt	cdr3_aa
TRBV7-9	-	TRBJ1-6	-	TGTGCCAGCAGCTTAGCGCTACGGGGGGGGAATTCACCCCTCCACTTT	CASSLALRGGNSPLHF
TRBV7-2	-	TRBJ2-3	TRBD1	TGTGCCAGCAGCTTGTACCCTTCCGGGACAGGTGTTACAGATACGCAGTATTTT	CASSLYPSGTGVTDTQYF
TRBV7-9	-	TRBJ2-1	-	TGTGCCAGCAGCTTGCCGAACAGGGCGGCTGAGCAGTTCTTC	CASSLPNRAAEQFF
TRBV6-2/TRBV6-3	few	TRBJ1-5	-	TGTGCCAGCAGTTACGGGCGGGAACGCAATCAGCCCCAGCATTTT	CASSYGRERNQPQHF
TRBV7-2	-	TRBJ1-5	TRBD1	TGTGCCAGCAGCTTCCGGGGACAGGGTTATCAGCCCCAGCATTTT	CASSFRGQGYQPQHF
TRBV7-9	-	TRBJ2-7	TRBD1	TGTGCCAGCAGCCCGCCCTGGACAGGGGATAACTACGAGCAGTACTTC	CASSPPWTGDNYEQYF
TRBV10-3	few	TRBJ1-1	TRBD1	TGTGCCATCAGTGACTACACGACAGGGTTGAACACTGAAGCTTTCTTT	CAISDYTTGLNTEAFF
TRBV7-9	few	TRBJ2-3	-	TGTGCCAGCAGCTTAGCCCAAGGCGGGGGCTACACAGATACGCAGTATTTT	CASSLAQGGGYTDTQYF
TRBV7-2	-	TRBJ1-2	-	TGTGCCAGCAGCCTAACAGATTCCTCGGACTACACCTTC	CASSLTDSSDYTF
TRBV6-2/TRBV6-3	-	TRBJ1-2	-	TGTGCCAGCAGTTACCCTTCTCGCGGCTACACCTTC	CASSYPSRGYTF
TRBV19	-	TRBJ1-5	TRBD1	TGTGCCAGTAGTTCAGCGGACAGGGCCCTGTATAGCAATCAGCCCCAGCATTTT	CASSSADRALYSNQPQHF
TRBV6-1	-	TRBJ2-7	-	TGTGCCAGCAGTGAAGTCTCTTTGACTTACGAGCAGTACTTC	CASSEVSLTYEQYF
TRBV7-8	-	TRBJ2-7	TRBD1	TGTGCCAGCAGCTTAGAGACAGGGCTTTACGAGCAGTACTTC	CASSLETGLYEQYF
TRBV7-2	-	TRBJ2-3	TRBD2	TGTGCCAGCAGCTTATTAGGTTGGCGGGGGGGAAGCACAGATACGCAGTATTTT	CASSLLGWRGGSTDTQYF
TRBV6-1	few	TRBJ2-7	-	TGTGCCAGCAGTTACCTCCTGGACAAGGAGGAGCAGTACTTC	CASSYLLDKEEQYF